This TCR beta chain is drawn from a study of cytomegalovirus exposure and HLA in healthy donors. Points from the study as a whole: More clonal expansion characterized HLA-associated TCR beta chains than equally common others in a later analysis.

The CDR3 has 14 amino acids. Germline CDR1 is SGHRS and CDR2 is YFSETQ. The V and J ends lost 3 bases and 0 bases respectively, with 7 bases between them. Though probably carrying unrecorded immune exposures, donors were nominally healthy at sampling. The table lists this clone with a count of one. Antigen unknown. Primers included in the PCR were 60 Vbeta and 13 Jbeta primers. Measured with immunoSEQ multiplex PCR; TCRdb has only the in-frame clones, and not every one. This sample has fewer than 200,000 clones, with roughly 67% found just once. The chain employs TRBV5-1 and TRBJ1-3; D may be TRBD1 (6 bases). This sequence originates from a woman younger than 30 in good health and CMV-seropositive. Input material: PBMCs. The chain's CDR3 is CASSWGLSGNTIYF. In DNA, the CDR3 is TGCGCCAGCAGCTGGGGGCTCTCTGGAAACACCATATATTTT.